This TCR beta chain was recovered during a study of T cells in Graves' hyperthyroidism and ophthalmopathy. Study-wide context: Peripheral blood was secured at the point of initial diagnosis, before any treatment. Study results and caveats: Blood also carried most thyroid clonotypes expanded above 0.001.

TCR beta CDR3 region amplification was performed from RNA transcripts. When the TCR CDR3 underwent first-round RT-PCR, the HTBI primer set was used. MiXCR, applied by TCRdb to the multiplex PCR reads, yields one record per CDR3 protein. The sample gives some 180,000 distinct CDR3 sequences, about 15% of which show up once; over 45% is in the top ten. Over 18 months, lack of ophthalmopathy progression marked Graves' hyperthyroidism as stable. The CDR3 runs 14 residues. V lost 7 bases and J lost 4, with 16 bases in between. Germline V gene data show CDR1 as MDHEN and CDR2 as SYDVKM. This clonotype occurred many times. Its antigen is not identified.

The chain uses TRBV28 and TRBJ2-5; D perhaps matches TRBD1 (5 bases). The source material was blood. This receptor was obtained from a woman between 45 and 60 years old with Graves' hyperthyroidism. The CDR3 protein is CASNQQRGSETQYF. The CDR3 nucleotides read TGTGCCAGCAACCAACAAAGGGGTTCAGAGACCCAGTACTTC.